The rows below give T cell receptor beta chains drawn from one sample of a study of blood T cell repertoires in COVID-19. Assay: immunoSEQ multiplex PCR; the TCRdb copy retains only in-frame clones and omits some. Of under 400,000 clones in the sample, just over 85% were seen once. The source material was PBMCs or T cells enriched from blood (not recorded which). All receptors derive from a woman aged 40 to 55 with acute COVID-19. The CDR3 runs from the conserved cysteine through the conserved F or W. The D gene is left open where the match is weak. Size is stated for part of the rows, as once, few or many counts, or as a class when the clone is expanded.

CDR3 protein: CASSGQGSFAPKLFF; CDR3 DNA: TGTGCCAGCAGCGGCCAGGGGTCCTTTGCCCCGAAACTGTTTTTT; D gene: NA; J gene: TRBJ1-4; V gene: TRBV9; clone size: NA
CDR3 protein: CASRESDRNYGYTF; CDR3 DNA: TGTGCCAGTAGGGAAAGCGACAGGAACTATGGCTACACCTTC; D gene: NA; J gene: TRBJ1-2; V gene: TRBV19; clone size: NA
CDR3 protein: CASSQGLAGGSYNEQFF; CDR3 DNA: TGTGCCAGCAGCCAAGGACTAGCGGGAGGGAGTTACAATGAGCAGTTCTTC; D gene: TRBD2; J gene: TRBJ2-1; V gene: TRBV5-4; clone size: NA
CDR3 protein: CASSAPDSFNEKLFF; CDR3 DNA: TGTGCCAGTAGCGCCCCGGACAGCTTTAATGAAAAACTGTTTTTT; D gene: NA; J gene: TRBJ1-4; V gene: TRBV19; clone size: NA
CDR3 protein: CASSQDPTSGGAAGELFF; CDR3 DNA: TGTGCCAGCAGCCAAGATCCCACTAGCGGGGGGGCGGCCGGGGAGCTGTTTTTT; D gene: TRBD2; J gene: TRBJ2-2; V gene: TRBV4-2; clone size: few
CDR3 protein: CASSPKGRTDSPLHF; CDR3 DNA: TGTGCCAGCAGCCCCAAGGGGCGGACGGATTCACCCCTCCACTTT; D gene: NA; J gene: TRBJ1-6; V gene: TRBV13; clone size: NA
CDR3 protein: CASSDASGRGTGELFF; CDR3 DNA: TGTGCCAGCAGTGACGCTAGCGGGAGGGGCACCGGGGAGCTGTTTTTT; D gene: TRBD2; J gene: TRBJ2-2; V gene: TRBV25-1; clone size: NA
CDR3 protein: CASSYGLAGVADTQYF; CDR3 DNA: TGTGCCAGCAGTTATGGTCTAGCGGGAGTAGCAGATACGCAGTATTTT; D gene: TRBD2; J gene: TRBJ2-3; V gene: TRBV6-2/TRBV6-3; clone size: NA
CDR3 protein: CASSRSGGYNEQFF; CDR3 DNA: TGCGCCAGCAGCCGTAGCGGGGGTTACAATGAGCAGTTCTTC; D gene: TRBD2; J gene: TRBJ2-1; V gene: TRBV4-1; clone size: few
CDR3 protein: CASSGGDSLSGSPLHF; CDR3 DNA: TGCGCCAGCAGCGGGGGGGACTCTTTAAGTGGTTCACCCCTCCACTTT; D gene: NA; J gene: TRBJ1-6; V gene: TRBV5-1; clone size: NA
CDR3 protein: CASSWGDRQNEQFF; CDR3 DNA: TGTGCCAGCAGCTGGGGGGACAGGCAAAATGAGCAGTTCTTC; D gene: TRBD1; J gene: TRBJ2-1; V gene: TRBV7-3; clone size: NA
CDR3 protein: CASNPRTGSGLHF; CDR3 DNA: TGTGCCAGCAACCCGAGGACTGGGAGCGGGCTCCACTTT; D gene: NA; J gene: TRBJ1-6; V gene: TRBV3-1/TRBV3-2; clone size: NA
CDR3 protein: CASSQDRGTSYNEQFF; CDR3 DNA: TGCGCCAGCAGCCAAGATAGGGGCACCTCCTACAATGAGCAGTTCTTC; D gene: NA; J gene: TRBJ2-1; V gene: TRBV4-1; clone size: NA
CDR3 protein: CASSPRTRNTGELFF; CDR3 DNA: TGTGCCAGCAGCCCACGAACTAGGAACACCGGGGAGCTGTTTTTT; D gene: NA; J gene: TRBJ2-2; V gene: TRBV7-2; clone size: NA
CDR3 protein: CASSLASVAGAFF; CDR3 DNA: TGTGCCAGCAGCTTAGCCTCGGTTGCTGGAGCTTTCTTT; D gene: NA; J gene: TRBJ1-1; V gene: TRBV7-2; clone size: NA
CDR3 protein: CASSLGGLAGASYNEQFF; CDR3 DNA: TGTGCCAGCAGCTTGGGAGGGCTAGCGGGGGCCTCCTACAATGAGCAGTTCTTC; D gene: TRBD2; J gene: TRBJ2-1; V gene: TRBV5-4; clone size: NA
CDR3 protein: CASSLGSGQFYEQYF; CDR3 DNA: TGTGCCAGCAGCTTGGGATCGGGACAGTTCTACGAGCAGTACTTC; D gene: TRBD1; J gene: TRBJ2-7; V gene: TRBV5-8; clone size: NA
CDR3 protein: CASSTRERTDTQYF; CDR3 DNA: TGTGCCAGCAGTACCCGGGAACGCACAGATACGCAGTATTTT; D gene: NA; J gene: TRBJ2-3; V gene: TRBV28; clone size: NA
CDR3 protein: CASSPRTTGGIGNQPQHF; CDR3 DNA: TGTGCCAGCAGCCCCCGAACTACAGGGGGCATAGGCAATCAGCCCCAGCATTTT; D gene: TRBD1; J gene: TRBJ1-5; V gene: TRBV7-2; clone size: NA
CDR3 protein: CASSWRLAGVPKETQYF; CDR3 DNA: TGCGCCAGCAGCTGGAGATTAGCGGGGGTTCCTAAAGAGACCCAGTACTTC; D gene: TRBD2; J gene: TRBJ2-5; V gene: TRBV5-1; clone size: NA
CDR3 protein: CASSYRLIDREETQYF; CDR3 DNA: TGTGCCAGCAGTTATCGTCTGATCGACAGGGAAGAGACCCAGTACTTC; D gene: TRBD1; J gene: TRBJ2-5; V gene: TRBV6-2/TRBV6-3; clone size: NA
CDR3 protein: CASSRSLDSYNSPLHF; CDR3 DNA: TGTGCCAGCAGCCGGAGCCTAGACTCCTATAATTCACCCCTCCACTTT; D gene: NA; J gene: TRBJ1-6; V gene: TRBV7-8; clone size: NA
CDR3 protein: CASSQDMAGGSPLHF; CDR3 DNA: TGTGCCAGCAGCCAAGATATGGCAGGGGGATCACCCCTCCACTTT; D gene: TRBD1; J gene: TRBJ1-6; V gene: TRBV4-2; clone size: once
CDR3 protein: CASSQDELAKNIQYF; CDR3 DNA: TGTGCCAGCAGCCAAGACGAACTAGCCAAAAACATTCAGTACTTC; D gene: NA; J gene: TRBJ2-4; V gene: TRBV3-1/TRBV3-2; clone size: NA
CDR3 protein: CSASGSPGLAYEQYF; CDR3 DNA: TGCAGTGCTAGTGGTTCCCCGGGACTAGCCTACGAGCAGTACTTC; D gene: TRBD2; J gene: TRBJ2-7; V gene: TRBV20-1; clone size: NA
CDR3 protein: CSVGRSGGAFSYNEQFF; CDR3 DNA: TGCAGCGTTGGGAGAAGCGGGGGGGCCTTCTCCTACAATGAGCAGTTCTTC; D gene: TRBD2; J gene: TRBJ2-1; V gene: TRBV29-1; clone size: NA
CDR3 protein: CATSRDGESGGGQPQHF; CDR3 DNA: TGTGCCACCAGCAGAGATGGAGAATCGGGAGGAGGTCAGCCCCAGCATTTT; D gene: NA; J gene: TRBJ1-5; V gene: TRBV15; clone size: NA
CDR3 protein: CASSPPGPSSYNSPLHF; CDR3 DNA: TGTGCCAGTAGTCCACCAGGGCCCAGCTCCTATAATTCACCCCTCCACTTT; D gene: NA; J gene: TRBJ1-6; V gene: TRBV19; clone size: NA
CDR3 protein: CASTVGLASTDTQYF; CDR3 DNA: TGTGCCAGCACGGTGGGGCTAGCGAGCACAGATACGCAGTATTTT; D gene: NA; J gene: TRBJ2-3; V gene: TRBV2; clone size: NA
CDR3 protein: CASSYSADRPNEKLFF; CDR3 DNA: TGTGCCAGCAGTTACTCTGCGGACAGGCCTAATGAAAAACTGTTTTTT; D gene: TRBD1; J gene: TRBJ1-4; V gene: TRBV6-2/TRBV6-3; clone size: NA
CDR3 protein: CASSFIGQTNSPLHF; CDR3 DNA: TGTGCCAGCAGTTTTATCGGACAGACAAATTCACCCCTCCACTTT; D gene: NA; J gene: TRBJ1-6; V gene: TRBV27; clone size: NA
CDR3 protein: CASSQSGEETQYF; CDR3 DNA: TGCGCCAGCAGCCAGTCAGGGGAAGAGACCCAGTACTTC; D gene: NA; J gene: TRBJ2-5; V gene: TRBV4-3; clone size: once
CDR3 protein: CASSTRSDSSPLHF; CDR3 DNA: TGTGCCAGTAGTACTCGTTCGGACAGTTCACCCCTCCACTTT; D gene: NA; J gene: TRBJ1-6; V gene: TRBV19; clone size: NA
CDR3 protein: CASSYPDRNSPLHF; CDR3 DNA: TGTGCCAGCAGCTATCCGGACAGAAATTCACCCCTCCACTTT; D gene: NA; J gene: TRBJ1-6; V gene: TRBV5-6; clone size: NA
CDR3 protein: CASSYLFSGASEAFF; CDR3 DNA: TGTGCCAGCAGTTACCTCTTTTCAGGGGCCTCTGAAGCTTTCTTT; D gene: NA; J gene: TRBJ1-1; V gene: TRBV6-5; clone size: NA
CDR3 protein: CATGQGGEKLFF; CDR3 DNA: TGTGCCACGGGACAGGGCGGTGAAAAACTGTTTTTT; D gene: TRBD1; J gene: TRBJ1-4; V gene: TRBV28; clone size: many
CDR3 protein: CASSHGSQETQYF; CDR3 DNA: TGTGCCAGCTCACACGGGAGCCAAGAGACCCAGTACTTC; D gene: NA; J gene: TRBJ2-5; V gene: TRBV18; clone size: NA
CDR3 protein: CASSLREQETQYF; CDR3 DNA: TGTGCCAGCAGTTTACGCGAACAAGAGACCCAGTACTTC; D gene: NA; J gene: TRBJ2-5; V gene: TRBV12-3/TRBV12-4; clone size: NA
CDR3 protein: CASSQGDTGMNTEAFF; CDR3 DNA: TGCGCCAGCAGCCAAGGGGACACTGGCATGAACACTGAAGCTTTCTTT; D gene: NA; J gene: TRBJ1-1; V gene: TRBV4-1; clone size: NA
CDR3 protein: CAWERLGNTEAFF; CDR3 DNA: TGTGCCTGGGAGCGGCTGGGGAACACTGAAGCTTTCTTT; D gene: NA; J gene: TRBJ1-1; V gene: TRBV30; clone size: NA
CDR3 protein: CASSGQGRSTEAFF; CDR3 DNA: TGTGCCAGCAGTGGACAGGGAAGGAGCACTGAAGCTTTCTTT; D gene: TRBD1; J gene: TRBJ1-1; V gene: TRBV25-1; clone size: NA
CDR3 protein: CSAFDSTRGTEAFF; CDR3 DNA: TGCAGCGCATTTGACTCCACAAGGGGCACTGAAGCTTTCTTT; D gene: NA; J gene: TRBJ1-1; V gene: TRBV29-1; clone size: NA
CDR3 protein: CASSPGTVGEKLFF; CDR3 DNA: TGTGCCAGCAGCCCCGGGACAGTGGGTGAAAAACTGTTTTTT; D gene: TRBD1; J gene: TRBJ1-4; V gene: TRBV4-2; clone size: once
CDR3 protein: CASVAGRALRSGTDTQYF; CDR3 DNA: TGTGCCAGCGTGGCGGGGCGGGCCCTCAGATCCGGCACAGATACGCAGTATTTT; D gene: NA; J gene: TRBJ2-3; V gene: TRBV10-3; clone size: NA
CDR3 protein: CASSQRGINEKLFF; CDR3 DNA: TGTGCCAGCAGTCAAAGGGGGATTAATGAAAAACTGTTTTTT; D gene: NA; J gene: TRBJ1-4; V gene: TRBV27; clone size: once
CDR3 protein: CASSEGSSADTIYF; CDR3 DNA: TGTGCCAGCAGTGAAGGTAGTTCGGCGGACACCATATATTTT; D gene: NA; J gene: TRBJ1-3; V gene: TRBV6-1; clone size: NA
CDR3 protein: CASRHRGSYEQYF; CDR3 DNA: TGTGCCAGCCGTCACAGGGGCTCCTACGAGCAGTACTTC; D gene: TRBD1; J gene: TRBJ2-7; V gene: TRBV6-5; clone size: NA
CDR3 protein: CASSPGAKSSETQYF; CDR3 DNA: TGTGCTAGCAGCCCTGGGGCCAAGAGCTCGGAGACCCAGTACTTC; D gene: NA; J gene: TRBJ2-5; V gene: TRBV7-7; clone size: NA
CDR3 protein: CASSFGTGATGEAFF; CDR3 DNA: TGCGCCAGCAGCTTTGGGACAGGCGCAACGGGAGAGGCTTTCTTT; D gene: TRBD1; J gene: TRBJ1-1; V gene: TRBV5-1; clone size: NA
CDR3 protein: CASSPGGVGEAFF; CDR3 DNA: TGTGCCAGCAGCCCCGGGGGGGTAGGTGAAGCTTTCTTT; D gene: NA; J gene: TRBJ1-1; V gene: TRBV12-3/TRBV12-4; clone size: NA
CDR3 protein: CSAKRGTEAFF; CDR3 DNA: TGCAGTGCTAAAAGAGGGACTGAAGCTTTCTTT; D gene: NA; J gene: TRBJ1-1; V gene: TRBV20-1; clone size: NA
CDR3 protein: CASTSLAGTGNVGYTF; CDR3 DNA: TGTGCCAGCACCTCACTCGCCGGGACAGGGAACGTTGGCTACACCTTC; D gene: TRBD1; J gene: TRBJ1-2; V gene: TRBV28; clone size: NA
CDR3 protein: CSVLTRTGRYNEQFF; CDR3 DNA: TGCAGCGTCCTAACCCGGACAGGAAGGTACAATGAGCAGTTCTTC; D gene: TRBD1; J gene: TRBJ2-1; V gene: TRBV29-1; clone size: NA
CDR3 protein: CASSKGQGSSYEQYF; CDR3 DNA: TGTGCCAGCAGCAAGGGACAGGGGAGCTCCTACGAGCAGTACTTC; D gene: TRBD1; J gene: TRBJ2-7; V gene: TRBV5-4; clone size: once
CDR3 protein: CASSQDSDRGSSYNEQFF; CDR3 DNA: TGTGCCAGCAGCCAAGATAGCGACAGGGGGAGCTCCTACAATGAGCAGTTCTTC; D gene: TRBD1; J gene: TRBJ2-1; V gene: TRBV4-2; clone size: NA
CDR3 protein: CASSIGDRNAYGYTF; CDR3 DNA: TGTGCCAGTAGTATTGGGGACAGAAACGCTTATGGCTACACCTTC; D gene: TRBD1; J gene: TRBJ1-2; V gene: TRBV19; clone size: NA
CDR3 protein: CASGRGLHEQYF; CDR3 DNA: TGTGCCTCAGGGAGGGGCCTCCACGAGCAGTACTTC; D gene: TRBD2; J gene: TRBJ2-7; V gene: TRBV27; clone size: NA
CDR3 protein: CASSPDLGAPRGNEQFF; CDR3 DNA: TGTGCCAGCAGCCCAGACTTAGGGGCTCCTCGTGGCAATGAGCAGTTCTTC; D gene: NA; J gene: TRBJ2-1; V gene: TRBV13; clone size: once
CDR3 protein: CATSDSQGTGNQPQHF; CDR3 DNA: TGTGCCACCAGTGATTCACAGGGGACGGGCAATCAGCCCCAGCATTTT; D gene: TRBD1; J gene: TRBJ1-5; V gene: TRBV24-1; clone size: NA
CDR3 protein: CASSAGGGGAFF; CDR3 DNA: TGTGCCAGCAGCGCTGGGGGGGGAGGAGCTTTCTTT; D gene: NA; J gene: TRBJ1-1; V gene: TRBV11-3; clone size: NA